This note documents a single TCR beta chain sequence. This clone has more than one count but fewer than ten. Its antigen target is currently unknown. No much larger clone is present one base from it, and per-base qualities are unavailable. The entire isolated RNA was reverse transcribed using the High Capacity cDNA Reverse Transcription Kit, and thus expressed TCRB transcripts were sequenced. Deep immunoSEQ sequencing was applied to naive, central memory and regulatory T cell samples, giving an average of about 3.6 million total reads per sample. Sorted cells were lysed in RLT buffer, and RNA was extracted using DNase-treated RNeasy Micro or Mini kits according to cell number. To prevent cross-contamination, each cell subset was processed individually, whereas patient and healthy donor samples were processed jointly. The immunoSEQ multiplex PCR was used to amplify TCRB sequences from cDNA, yielding 87-bp fragments that span the CDR3 region. Amplicons were sequenced on the Illumina HiSeq platform. Concerning the study's data processing: PCR bias was computationally corrected using synthetic template baselines, reads within Hamming distance 2 were collapsed, and singletons that could not be merged were discarded. Reads were aligned to IMGT to assign V, D and J genes, CDR3 length, and insertions or deletions at six rearrangement sites. Within each subset, clonotype counts were normalized to sorted cell number, and only after that were true diversity and Gini coefficients computed with the tcR R package. Repertoire sharing was quantified using the overlap coefficient calculated on TCRB nucleotide sequences. TCRdb took over this immuneACCESS table, retaining in-frame rearrangements with V and J assigned. Such tables are incomplete; in checked studies, under half of the missing clones stem from an unresolved V gene, and the remainder is unexplained. V, J and clone size derive from that table, while D and trimming were established from the DNA sequence. A total of about 320,000 clones appear in this sample, less than 15% of them only once. The ten largest clones represent approximately 7% of the sample.

Each donor gave one peripheral blood draw, roughly 120 mL on average, collected into heparinised tubes. A BD FACSAria II was used to sort naive, central memory, regulatory and stem cell-like memory CD4+ T cells with a panel that included CD45RO, CCR7, CD25, CD127, CD95 and CD27. Purity was above 98% for every sorted population. PBMCs were separated immediately by Lymphoprep density gradient centrifugation and were stained directly, without being cultured. Samples were stained and sorted in pairs, with one healthy donor and one patient per experiment, so that batch effects were minimized. The record originates from a study of beta chain features in type 1 diabetes (dated by TCRdb to the late 2010s). The study in broad terms: No differences in mean age, gender distribution, total cell number or subset yield were found between patients and healthy donors. Across all samples, some 110,000,000 sorted cells were examined, and cell number per subset correlated strongly with RNA yield. The study compared TCRB repertoires of sorted circulating CD4+ T cell subsets between recently diagnosed type 1 diabetes patients and matched healthy donors. Whereas all 30 or so donors provided naive and central memory subsets, regulatory and stem cell-like memory subsets were isolated from just 8 patients and roughly 8 healthy donors. Study-wide conclusions, independent of this receptor: In all four CD4+ subsets, TCRB CDR3 length was moderately but significantly shorter in type 1 diabetes patients. Because cDNA rather than genomic DNA was sequenced, highly expressing activated cells could have been over-represented, although no difference in activation and CD3 levels was found between groups. Only small numbers of individuals were included in the HLA sub-analyses, which left unresolved whether HLA type had any influence on TCRB rearrangement. Naive, central memory and regulatory TCRB repertoires appeared to be more alike among patients than among healthy donors. PCR may preferentially amplify shorter templates, but because patient and control samples were amplified and corrected together, any resulting skew would affect both groups equally. At VDJ recombination sites, patients with type 1 diabetes made fewer insertions and deleted more nucleotides, a pattern implying thymic rearrangement abnormalities.

The sample comprised central memory CD4+ T cells from blood. The sequence came from a man under 40 in good health.

The CDR3 reads CASSHWIPGANVLTF. The sequence in DNA is TGCGCCAGCAGTCATTGGATACCTGGGGCCAACGTCCTGACTTTC. Recombination connected TRBV23-1 to TRBJ2-6; too little of a D gene remains to name it. TRBV23-1 is assigned to the ORF class and has an uncertain function. V is shortened by 3 bases, J by 2 bases, and the region joining them spans 8 bases. The CDR3 numbers 15 residues from cysteine through phenylalanine. Only the CDR3 portion is preserved as DNA: 45 bases, with reading frame beginning at the first base.